The 3 T cell receptor beta chains listed next were all sequenced from one sample in a study of blood T cell repertoires in COVID-19. Profiled with immunoSEQ multiplex PCR; TCRdb holds only in-frame clones, not every one. Of about 310,000 clones listed, 70% to 90% are singletons. Sequenced: PBMCs or T cells enriched from blood (not recorded which). Receptors originate from a middle-aged woman who had recovered from COVID-19.

This clone was seen once. The rearrangement uses TRBV28 and TRBJ2-5; tentatively, D is TRBD1 (5 bases). The germline V and J ends were trimmed by 5 bases and 0 bases, with 13 bases remaining between them. CDR3 size: 15 residues. From germline, CDR1 is MDHEN and CDR2 SYDVKM. The CDR3 loop reads CASSTTGQNQETQYF. The CDR3 DNA sequence: TGTGCCAGCAGTACGACCGGACAAAACCAAGAGACCCAGTACTTC.

This clone was seen only a few times. The chain links TRBV10-3 to TRBJ1-3, with 7 bases identical to TRBD1. From germline, CDR1 is ENHRY and CDR2 SYGVKD. V shed 4 bases and J 0 bases; nucleotides not matched to a gene: 6. This CDR3 has 16 residues. CDR3 bases: TGTGCCATCAGTGGGGGACAGCTAAGCTCTGGAAACACCATATATTTT. It yields the protein CAISGGQLSSGNTIYF.

A word on this clone: The same CDR3 is also encoded by other DNA sequences in this sample. V and J are TRBV19 and TRBJ1-1; D perhaps matches TRBD1 (6 bases). The CDR3 runs 14 residues. Trimming removed 1 base at V and 0 bases at J, with 6 bases between. In germline, CDR1 is LNHDA, CDR2 SQIVND (reference sequence). CDR3 loop: CASSIGTVNTEAFF. CDR3 sequence (DNA): TGTGCCAGTAGTATAGGGACAGTGAACACTGAAGCTTTCTTT.